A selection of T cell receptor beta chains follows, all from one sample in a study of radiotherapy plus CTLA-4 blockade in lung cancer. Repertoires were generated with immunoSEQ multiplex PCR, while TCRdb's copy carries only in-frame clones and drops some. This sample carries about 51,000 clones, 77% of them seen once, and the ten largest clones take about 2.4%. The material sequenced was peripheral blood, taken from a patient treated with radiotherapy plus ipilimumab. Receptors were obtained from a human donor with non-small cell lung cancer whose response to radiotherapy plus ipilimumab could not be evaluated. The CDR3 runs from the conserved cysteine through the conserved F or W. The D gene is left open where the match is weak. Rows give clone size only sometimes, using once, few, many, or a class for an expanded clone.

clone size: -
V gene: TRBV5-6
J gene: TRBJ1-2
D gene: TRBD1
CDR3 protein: CASSLVKPGQGMKGYTF
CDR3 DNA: TGTGCCAGCAGCTTGGTGAAACCGGGACAGGGGATGAAGGGCTACACCTTC

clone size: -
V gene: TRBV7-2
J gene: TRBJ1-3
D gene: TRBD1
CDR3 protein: CASSLGRGSGNTIYF
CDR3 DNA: TGTGCCAGCAGCTTGGGCAGGGGGTCCGGAAACACCATATATTTT

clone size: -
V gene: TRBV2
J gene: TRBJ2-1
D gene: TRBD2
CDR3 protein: CASDPSGRPPYNEQFF
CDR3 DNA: TGTGCCAGCGACCCTAGCGGGAGGCCCCCCTACAATGAGCAGTTCTTC

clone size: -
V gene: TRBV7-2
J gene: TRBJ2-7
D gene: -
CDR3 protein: CASSFGTTYEQYF
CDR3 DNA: TGTGCCAGCAGCTTCGGGACAACTTACGAGCAGTACTTC

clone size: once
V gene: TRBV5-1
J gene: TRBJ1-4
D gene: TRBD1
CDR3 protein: CASSSRTGGEKLFF
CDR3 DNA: TGCGCCAGCAGCTCTAGGACAGGGGGTGAAAAACTGTTTTTT

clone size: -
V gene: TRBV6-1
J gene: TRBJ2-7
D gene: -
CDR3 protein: CASSEAGSDEQYF
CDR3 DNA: TGTGCCAGCAGTGAAGCTGGTAGCGACGAGCAGTACTTC

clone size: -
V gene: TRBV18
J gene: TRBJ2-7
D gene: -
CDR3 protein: CASSPLGQTYEQYF
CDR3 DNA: TGTGCCAGCTCACCCCTTGGACAGACCTACGAGCAGTACTTC

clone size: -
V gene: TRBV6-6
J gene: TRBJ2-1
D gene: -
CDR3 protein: CASRRDSSSYNEQFF
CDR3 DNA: TGTGCCAGCAGACGCGACAGTAGCTCCTACAATGAGCAGTTCTTC

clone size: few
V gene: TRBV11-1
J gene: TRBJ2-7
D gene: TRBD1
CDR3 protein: CASSLPGTGVSYEQYF
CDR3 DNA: TGTGCCAGCAGCTTACCAGGGACAGGGGTTTCCTACGAGCAGTACTTC

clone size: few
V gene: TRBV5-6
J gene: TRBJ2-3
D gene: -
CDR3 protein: CASIPRGGTTDTQYF
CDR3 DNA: TGTGCCAGCATCCCGAGGGGGGGCACCACAGATACGCAGTATTTT

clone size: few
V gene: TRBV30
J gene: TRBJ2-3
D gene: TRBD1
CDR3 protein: CAWSVGQATDTQYF
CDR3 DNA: TGTGCCTGGAGTGTAGGACAGGCCACAGATACGCAGTATTTT

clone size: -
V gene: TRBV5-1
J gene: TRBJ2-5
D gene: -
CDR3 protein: CASSLNGIETQYF
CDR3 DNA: TGCGCCAGCAGCTTGAACGGGATTGAGACCCAGTACTTC

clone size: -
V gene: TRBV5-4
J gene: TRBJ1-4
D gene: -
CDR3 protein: CASSLGGGNEKLFF
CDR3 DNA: TGTGCCAGCAGCTTGGGGGGAGGAAATGAAAAACTGTTTTTT

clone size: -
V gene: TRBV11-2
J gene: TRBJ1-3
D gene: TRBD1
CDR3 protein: CASSPDLLQGQAIYF
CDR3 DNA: TGTGCCAGCAGCCCGGACCTCCTACAGGGGCAAGCCATATATTTT

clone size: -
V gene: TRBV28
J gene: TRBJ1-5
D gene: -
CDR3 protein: CASSGSNQPQHF
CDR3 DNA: TGTGCCAGCAGCGGTAGCAATCAGCCCCAGCATTTT

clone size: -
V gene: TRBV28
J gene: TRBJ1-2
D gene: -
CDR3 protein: CASALRLYGYTF
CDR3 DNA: TGTGCCAGCGCCTTGAGGTTGTATGGCTACACCTTC

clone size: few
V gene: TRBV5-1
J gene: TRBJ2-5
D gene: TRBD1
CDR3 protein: CASSSGQIQETQYF
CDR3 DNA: TGCGCCAGCAGCTCGGGACAGATTCAAGAGACCCAGTACTTC

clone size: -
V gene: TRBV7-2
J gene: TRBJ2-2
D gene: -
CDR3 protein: CASSIFADRYTGELFF
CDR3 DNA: TGTGCCAGCAGCATTTTCGCCGACAGGTACACCGGGGAGCTGTTTTTT

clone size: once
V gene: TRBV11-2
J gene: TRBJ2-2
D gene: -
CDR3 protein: CASSSGQILGELFF
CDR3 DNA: TGTGCCAGCAGCTCAGGACAAATCCTCGGGGAGCTGTTTTTT

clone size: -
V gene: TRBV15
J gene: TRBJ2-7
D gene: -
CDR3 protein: CATSRKGAYEQYF
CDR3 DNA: TGTGCCACCAGCAGAAAGGGGGCCTACGAGCAGTACTTC

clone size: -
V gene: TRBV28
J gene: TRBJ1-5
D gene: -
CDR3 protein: CASSLGGSNQPQHF
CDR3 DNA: TGTGCCAGCAGTTTAGGAGGGAGCAATCAGCCCCAGCATTTT

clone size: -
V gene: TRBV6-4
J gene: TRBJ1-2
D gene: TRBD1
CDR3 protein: CASSFSWSGGNGYTF
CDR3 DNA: TGTGCCAGCAGTTTTAGTTGGTCAGGGGGAAATGGCTACACCTTC

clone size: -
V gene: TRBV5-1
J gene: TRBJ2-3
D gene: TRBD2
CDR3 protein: CASSVTGGTDTQYF
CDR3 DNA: TGCGCCAGCAGCGTCACGGGGGGGACGGATACGCAGTATTTT

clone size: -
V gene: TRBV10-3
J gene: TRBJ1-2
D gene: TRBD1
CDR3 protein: CAISSSGTDYGYTF
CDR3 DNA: TGTGCCATCAGCTCATCCGGGACAGACTATGGCTACACCTTC

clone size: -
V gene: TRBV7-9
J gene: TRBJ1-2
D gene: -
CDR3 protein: CASSPLGAIYGYTF
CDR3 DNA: TGTGCCAGCAGCCCCCTGGGGGCGATCTATGGCTACACCTTC

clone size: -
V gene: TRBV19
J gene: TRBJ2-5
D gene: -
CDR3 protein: CASRDRGNQETQYF
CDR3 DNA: TGTGCCAGTAGGGATCGGGGGAACCAAGAGACCCAGTACTTC

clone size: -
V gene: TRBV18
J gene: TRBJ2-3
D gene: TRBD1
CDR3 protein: CASSPVGTGTDTQYF
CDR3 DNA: TGTGCCAGCTCACCAGTGGGGACAGGCACAGATACGCAGTATTTT

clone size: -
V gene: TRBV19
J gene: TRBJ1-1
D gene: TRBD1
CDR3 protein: CASGSGGYTEAFF
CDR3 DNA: TGTGCCAGTGGTTCAGGGGGATACACTGAAGCTTTCTTT

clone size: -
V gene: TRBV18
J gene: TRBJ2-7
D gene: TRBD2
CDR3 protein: CASSPPGLAGNEQYF
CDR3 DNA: TGTGCCAGCTCACCACCGGGACTAGCGGGAAACGAGCAGTACTTC

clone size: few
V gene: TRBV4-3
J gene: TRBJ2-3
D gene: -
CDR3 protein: CASSQVGGIGDTQYF
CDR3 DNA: TGCGCCAGCAGCCAAGTAGGGGGTATCGGAGATACGCAGTATTTT

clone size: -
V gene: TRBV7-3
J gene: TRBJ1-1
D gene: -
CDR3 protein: CASSLWGGPGAFF
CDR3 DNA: TGTGCCAGCAGCCTCTGGGGGGGTCCAGGTGCTTTCTTT

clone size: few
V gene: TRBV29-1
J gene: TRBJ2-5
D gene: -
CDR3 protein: CSAAQTDGGETQYF
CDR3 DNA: TGCAGCGCGGCTCAGACAGATGGTGGAGAGACCCAGTACTTC

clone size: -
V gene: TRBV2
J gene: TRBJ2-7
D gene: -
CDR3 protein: CASTHLAVPYEQYF
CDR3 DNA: TGTGCCAGCACTCACCTGGCTGTTCCCTACGAGCAGTACTTC

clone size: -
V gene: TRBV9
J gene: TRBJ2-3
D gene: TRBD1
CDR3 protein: CASSPITGGSTDTQYF
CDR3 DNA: TGTGCCAGCAGCCCGATCACAGGGGGTAGCACAGATACGCAGTATTTT

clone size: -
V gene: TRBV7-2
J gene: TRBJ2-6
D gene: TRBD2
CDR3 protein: CASSLLLAASSGANVLTF
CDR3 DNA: TGTGCCAGCAGCTTATTACTAGCGGCCTCTTCTGGGGCCAACGTCCTGACTTTC

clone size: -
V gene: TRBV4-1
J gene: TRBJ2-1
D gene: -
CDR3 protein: CASSQEGLGGNEQFF
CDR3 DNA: TGCGCCAGCAGCCAAGAGGGTCTCGGAGGCAATGAGCAGTTCTTC

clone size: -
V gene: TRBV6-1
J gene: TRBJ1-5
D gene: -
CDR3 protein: CASRTGGGFNQPQHF
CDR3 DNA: TGTGCCAGCAGGACTGGGGGGGGGTTCAATCAGCCCCAGCATTTT

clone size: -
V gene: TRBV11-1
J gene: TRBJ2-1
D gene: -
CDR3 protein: CASSLQRNEQFF
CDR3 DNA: TGTGCCAGCAGCCTACAGCGGAATGAGCAGTTCTTC

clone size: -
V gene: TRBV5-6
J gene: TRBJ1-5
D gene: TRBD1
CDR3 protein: CASSLLRGRHSNQPQHF
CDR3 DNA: TGTGCCAGCAGCTTGTTGAGGGGGCGTCATAGCAATCAGCCCCAGCATTTT

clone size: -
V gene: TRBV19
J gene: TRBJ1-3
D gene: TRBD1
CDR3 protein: CASRTGQEGNTIYF
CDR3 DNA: TGTGCCAGTAGGACGGGACAGGAGGGAAACACCATATATTTT

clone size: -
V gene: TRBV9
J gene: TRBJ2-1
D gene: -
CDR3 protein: CASSPPGYEQFF
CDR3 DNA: TGTGCCAGCAGCCCTCCCGGGTATGAGCAGTTCTTC

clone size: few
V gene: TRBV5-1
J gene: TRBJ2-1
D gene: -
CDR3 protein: CASSSLVSHNEQFF
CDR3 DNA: TGCGCCAGCAGCTCCCTCGTTAGCCACAATGAGCAGTTCTTC

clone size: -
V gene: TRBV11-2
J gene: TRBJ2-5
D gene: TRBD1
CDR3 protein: CASSFTGGQETQYF
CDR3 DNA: TGTGCCAGCAGCTTTACAGGGGGGCAAGAGACCCAGTACTTC

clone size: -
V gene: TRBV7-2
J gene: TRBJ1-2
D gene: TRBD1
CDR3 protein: CASSFGGTGASYGYTF
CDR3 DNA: TGTGCCAGCAGCTTCGGCGGGACAGGGGCGAGCTATGGCTACACCTTC

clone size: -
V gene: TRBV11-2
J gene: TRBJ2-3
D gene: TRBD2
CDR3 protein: CASSYGLAGGGTDTQYF
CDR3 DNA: TGTGCCAGCAGCTACGGACTAGCGGGGGGAGGAACAGATACGCAGTATTTT

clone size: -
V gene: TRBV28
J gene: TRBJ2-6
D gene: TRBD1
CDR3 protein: CASSPDRASIGGANVLTF
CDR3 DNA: TGTGCCAGCAGTCCAGACAGGGCCTCGATAGGAGGGGCCAACGTCCTGACTTTC

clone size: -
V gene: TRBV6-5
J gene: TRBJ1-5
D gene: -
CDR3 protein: CASSSAGNQPQHF
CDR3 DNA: TGTGCCAGCAGTTCCGCGGGCAATCAGCCCCAGCATTTT

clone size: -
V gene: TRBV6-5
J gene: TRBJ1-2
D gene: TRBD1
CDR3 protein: CASSLHRGSYGYTF
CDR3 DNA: TGTGCCAGCAGCTTACACAGGGGAAGCTATGGCTACACCTTC

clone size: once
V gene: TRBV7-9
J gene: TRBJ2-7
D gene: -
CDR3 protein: CASSLSVVGTHYEQYF
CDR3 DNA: TGTGCCAGCAGCTTATCGGTTGTGGGGACTCACTACGAGCAGTACTTC